The clone carrying this T cell receptor (beta chain) was seen only once. This CDR3 has 12 residues. V was pared by 2 bases and J by 2 bases, with 4 bases between. This sample was taken from a study of patients and donors after allogeneic stem cell transplantation. TCRdb re-called the RT-PCR reads through MiXCR, storing one row per CDR3 protein. The sample has 70,000 or so distinct CDR3 sequences, around a quarter seen once. The clonotype was recovered from a human donor who was either an allogeneic HSCT recipient or a stem cell or donor lymphocyte infusion donor (not recorded which). It is not recorded whose cells these are; they may come from a transplant donor. Sequenced input: blood, either unsorted or a sorted T cell fraction (not recorded which). This chain joins TRBV12-3 or TRBV12-4 and TRBJ2-7; unclear D gene. CDR3 DNA: TGTGCCAGCAGTTTAATGGCCTACGAGCAGTACTTC. This translates into CASSLMAYEQYF.